This TCR beta chain was profiled in a study of beta chain features in type 1 diabetes. As every portion of the isolated RNA was reverse transcribed, the sequencing read expressed TCRB transcripts. Sequenced by immunoSEQ multiplex PCR; TCRdb stores in-frame clones only, minus some. The repertoire includes under 250,000 clones, roughly an eighth of them detected once, and roughly 0.024% sits in the top ten. V shed 3 bases and J 9 bases; nucleotides not matched to a gene: 16. Germline V gene data show CDR1 as MGHDK and CDR2 as SYGVNS. The CDR3 covers 16 residues. In this sample, this clone turned up a few times.

Sequenced: naive CD4+ T cells from blood. The TCR sequence derives from a middle-aged woman in good health. The chain has TRBV25-1 and TRBJ2-7; 8 bases line up with TRBD1. In DNA form, the CDR3 reads TGTGCCAGCAGTGACCCGAGACAGGGGTGGGACGTGGGGCAGTACTTC. Its translation is CASSDPRQGWDVGQYF.